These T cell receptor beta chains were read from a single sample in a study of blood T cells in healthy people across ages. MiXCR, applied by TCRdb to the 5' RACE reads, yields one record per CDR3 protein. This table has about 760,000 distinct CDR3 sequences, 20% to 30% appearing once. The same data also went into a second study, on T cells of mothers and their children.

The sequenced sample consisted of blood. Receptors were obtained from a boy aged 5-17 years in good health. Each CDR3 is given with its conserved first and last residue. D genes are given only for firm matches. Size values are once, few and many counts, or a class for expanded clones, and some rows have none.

DNA: TGTGCCAGCAGCGTAGCTGCGACAGCTAACTATGGCTACACCTTC
CDR3: CASSVAATANYGYTF
V: TRBV9
J: TRBJ1-2
D: -
size: -

DNA: TGCAGCACTGGTCTGGGCTTCCAAGAGACCCAGTACTTC
CDR3: CSTGLGFQETQYF
V: TRBV29-1
J: TRBJ2-5
D: -
size: -

DNA: TGTGCCAGCAGTGATCGGGCCCCTGGCGGACAAGGGGGGACCCAGTACTTC
CDR3: CASSDRAPGGQGGTQYF
V: TRBV2
J: TRBJ2-5
D: -
size: few

DNA: TGTGCCAGCAGCCCAAGGGACTCGCCGGGGGAAGAGACCCAGTACTTC
CDR3: CASSPRDSPGEETQYF
V: TRBV7-2
J: TRBJ2-5
D: -
size: -

DNA: TGTGCCAGCAGTGAAGCGAGACCGGGACAGGGGAGACTGTTTTTT
CDR3: CASSEARPGQGRLFF
V: TRBV2
J: TRBJ1-4
D: TRBD1
size: -

DNA: TGCAGTGCTAGGCTGGCGGGAAACTACGAGCAGTACTTC
CDR3: CSARLAGNYEQYF
V: TRBV20-1
J: TRBJ2-7
D: -
size: many

DNA: TGTGCCAGCAGTGAAGTCTACTCCCCAGGGGCAGATACGCAGTATTTT
CDR3: CASSEVYSPGADTQYF
V: TRBV6-1
J: TRBJ2-3
D: -
size: -

DNA: TGTGCCAGCAGTTACTCGAGCTTCTCCTACGAGCAGTACTTC
CDR3: CASSYSSFSYEQYF
V: TRBV6-2/TRBV6-3
J: TRBJ2-7
D: -
size: -

DNA: TGTGCCAGCAGTTTATTCAGGCAGGGTCCTAGCTCCTACGAGCAGTACTTC
CDR3: CASSLFRQGPSSYEQYF
V: TRBV28
J: TRBJ2-7
D: -
size: -

DNA: TGTGCCAGCAGTTCCACGGACAGTTCCTACGAGCAGTACTTC
CDR3: CASSSTDSSYEQYF
V: TRBV6-6
J: TRBJ2-7
D: -
size: -

DNA: TGTGCCAGCAGCAAAGGCTGCCATCCACTAGCGGAGGGGAACAATGAGCAGTTCTTC
CDR3: CASSKGCHPLAEGNNEQFF
V: TRBV21-1
J: TRBJ2-1
D: -
size: -

DNA: TGTGCCAGCAGTTTTGGCGGTAGCAATCAGCCCCAGCATTTT
CDR3: CASSFGGSNQPQHF
V: TRBV12-3/TRBV12-4
J: TRBJ1-5
D: -
size: few

DNA: TGTGCCAGCAGTTACTCGGGGGGACAGCAAGAGACCCAGTACTTC
CDR3: CASSYSGGQQETQYF
V: TRBV6-5
J: TRBJ2-5
D: -
size: few

DNA: TGCAGCGTTGAAAACGGGACTTGGAAGGGCACTGAAGCTTTCTTT
CDR3: CSVENGTWKGTEAFF
V: TRBV29-1
J: TRBJ1-1
D: -
size: -

DNA: TGTGCCAGCAGTCAGAATCCTCAAGAGACCCAGTACTTC
CDR3: CASSQNPQETQYF
V: TRBV6-2/TRBV6-3
J: TRBJ2-5
D: -
size: -

DNA: TGTGCCAGCAGCCAAGACACCTATGGCTACACCTTC
CDR3: CASSQDTYGYTF
V: TRBV3-1
J: TRBJ1-2
D: -
size: -

DNA: TGTGCCAGCAGTGACGGGACTAGCGGCGACAATGAGCAGTTCTTC
CDR3: CASSDGTSGDNEQFF
V: TRBV2
J: TRBJ2-1
D: TRBD2
size: -

DNA: TGCAGCGGTTGGACTACCCCCTACGAGCAGTACTTC
CDR3: CSGWTTPYEQYF
V: TRBV29-1
J: TRBJ2-7
D: -
size: few

DNA: TGTGCTAGTGGTTTGCCGACTAGCGGAGAATCAGATACGCAGTATTTT
CDR3: CASGLPTSGESDTQYF
V: TRBV12-5
J: TRBJ2-3
D: TRBD2
size: few

DNA: TGTGCCAGCAGTCTGGTAACGCAGGGAGTATTTGAGACCCAGTACTTC
CDR3: CASSLVTQGVFETQYF
V: TRBV6-1
J: TRBJ2-5
D: -
size: few

DNA: TGCAGCGTCGAGGAAGGGCTTGGAACTGGAAACACCATATATTTT
CDR3: CSVEEGLGTGNTIYF
V: TRBV29-1
J: TRBJ1-3
D: -
size: -

DNA: TGTGCCAGCAGCTTAGCGGGGGGGTTTAACACCGGGGAGCTGTTTTTT
CDR3: CASSLAGGFNTGELFF
V: TRBV7-2
J: TRBJ2-2
D: TRBD2
size: -

DNA: TGTGCCAGCAGCTTAGTAGGGACAAATGAGGAGACCCAGTACTTC
CDR3: CASSLVGTNEETQYF
V: TRBV11-2
J: TRBJ2-5
D: -
size: -

DNA: TGTGCCAGCAGTTTAGGGGTGGACAGGGGCAATGAAAAACTGTTTTTT
CDR3: CASSLGVDRGNEKLFF
V: TRBV12-3/TRBV12-4
J: TRBJ1-4
D: TRBD1
size: -

DNA: TGCAGTGCTAGCCCCCCCGGCAGGGGCACTGAAGCTTTCTTT
CDR3: CSASPPGRGTEAFF
V: TRBV20-1
J: TRBJ1-1
D: -
size: few

DNA: TGTGCCAGTCAGGGGGCGCCTGGCTACACCTTC
CDR3: CASQGAPGYTF
V: TRBV6-2/TRBV6-3
J: TRBJ1-2
D: TRBD1
size: few

DNA: TGTGCCAGCTGCGGGACAGCCAGCTCCTACGAGCAGTACTTC
CDR3: CASCGTASSYEQYF
V: TRBV11-2
J: TRBJ2-7
D: -
size: -

DNA: TGTGCCAGCAGTGGCAGGGGAGGGGAGACCCAGTACTTC
CDR3: CASSGRGGETQYF
V: TRBV2
J: TRBJ2-5
D: -
size: few

DNA: TGTGCCAGCAGCTGGGACGCTGGGACCTACGAGCAGTACTTC
CDR3: CASSWDAGTYEQYF
V: TRBV7-8
J: TRBJ2-7
D: -
size: -

DNA: TGCGCCAGCAAGGTACTGGACACTGAAGCTTTCTTT
CDR3: CASKVLDTEAFF
V: TRBV5-1
J: TRBJ1-1
D: -
size: -

DNA: TGCGCCAGCAGCTTGAGGCTGCCCAGCAATGAGCAGTTCTTC
CDR3: CASSLRLPSNEQFF
V: TRBV5-1
J: TRBJ2-1
D: -
size: few

DNA: TGCAGTGCTAGACCCGGGCCGATGGTGACTGAAGCTTTCTTT
CDR3: CSARPGPMVTEAFF
V: TRBV20-1
J: TRBJ1-1
D: -
size: once

DNA: TGTGCCAGCAGTGTGGGTTCGAGGGGGGCGGGAGGGACCCAGTACTTC
CDR3: CASSVGSRGAGGTQYF
V: TRBV2
J: TRBJ2-5
D: TRBD2
size: -

DNA: TGTGCCAGCAGCCATCCAGGGGGGAACACCGGGGAGCTGTTTTTT
CDR3: CASSHPGGNTGELFF
V: TRBV25-1
J: TRBJ2-2
D: TRBD1
size: once

DNA: TGTGCCAGCAGTTACAGGAACAGTGAGCAGTACTTC
CDR3: CASSYRNSEQYF
V: TRBV27
J: TRBJ2-5
D: -
size: few

DNA: TGTGCCAGCAGCGTAACTTCTAGCGGGAGCAATGAGCAGTTCTTC
CDR3: CASSVTSSGSNEQFF
V: TRBV9
J: TRBJ2-1
D: TRBD2
size: -

DNA: TGTGCCAGTAGTACGGCAGCGGCCTCCTACGAGCAGTACTTC
CDR3: CASSTAAASYEQYF
V: TRBV19
J: TRBJ2-7
D: -
size: once

DNA: TGTGCCAGCAGCATTACAGGACTAGCGGATTACAATGAGCAGTTCTTC
CDR3: CASSITGLADYNEQFF
V: TRBV28
J: TRBJ2-1
D: TRBD2
size: once

DNA: TGCAGCGTTTTGGGGGGGACACCGAACACCGGGGAGCTGTTTTTT
CDR3: CSVLGGTPNTGELFF
V: TRBV29-1
J: TRBJ2-2
D: -
size: -

DNA: TGTGCCAGCAGCTTAAGTTTTGGGACAGGGGAGGACGAGCAGTACTTC
CDR3: CASSLSFGTGEDEQYF
V: TRBV7-9
J: TRBJ2-7
D: TRBD1
size: -

DNA: TGCAGCGTCTCGGACACTGAAGCTTTCTTT
CDR3: CSVSDTEAFF
V: TRBV29-1
J: TRBJ1-1
D: -
size: few

DNA: TGTGCCAGCAGTTACGGGAGACTAGCGGGGGGGTCTCCGAATGAGCAGTTCTTC
CDR3: CASSYGRLAGGSPNEQFF
V: TRBV6-2/TRBV6-3
J: TRBJ2-1
D: TRBD2
size: once

DNA: TGTGCCAGCAGTGATATTTTTGCCGAGGGGGGTGGCACCGGGGAGCTGTTTTTT
CDR3: CASSDIFAEGGGTGELFF
V: TRBV2
J: TRBJ2-2
D: -
size: -

DNA: TGTGCCAGCAACCCGGGAGCGCCCTACCTGGGGTTGTACAATGAGCAGTTCTTC
CDR3: CASNPGAPYLGLYNEQFF
V: TRBV7-2
J: TRBJ2-1
D: -
size: -

DNA: TGTGCCAGCAGCCAAGGTCGACAGGGTACTAATGAAAAACTGTTTTTT
CDR3: CASSQGRQGTNEKLFF
V: TRBV3-1
J: TRBJ1-4
D: TRBD1
size: -

DNA: TGTGCCAGCACGGTGACGGTGTATCACGAGCAGTACTTC
CDR3: CASTVTVYHEQYF
V: TRBV6-1
J: TRBJ2-7
D: -
size: -

DNA: TGCAGTGGAAAAGGACTCCTCACAGATACGCAGTATTTT
CDR3: CSGKGLLTDTQYF
V: TRBV20-1
J: TRBJ2-3
D: -
size: few

DNA: TGCGCCAGCAGCCAAGATCGCAGGGGGACAGGTCGAGGCTACACCTTC
CDR3: CASSQDRRGTGRGYTF
V: TRBV4-3
J: TRBJ1-2
D: TRBD1
size: -

DNA: TGTGCCAGCAGTTATGGCAGGGAGCTCTATGGCTACACCTTC
CDR3: CASSYGRELYGYTF
V: TRBV12-3/TRBV12-4
J: TRBJ1-2
D: -
size: -

DNA: TGTGCCTGTGGTAGGGGAGGAGGTAGCACAGATACGCAGTATTTT
CDR3: CACGRGGGSTDTQYF
V: TRBV19
J: TRBJ2-3
D: -
size: -

DNA: TGTGCCAGCAGTGGGGCCTACAGGGCCTATGGCTACACCTTC
CDR3: CASSGAYRAYGYTF
V: TRBV28
J: TRBJ1-2
D: -
size: few

DNA: TGTGCCAGCAGACCCACAGGGGGAATCACTGGAAACACCATATATTTT
CDR3: CASRPTGGITGNTIYF
V: TRBV12-3/TRBV12-4
J: TRBJ1-3
D: TRBD1
size: -

DNA: TGTGCCAGCAGGAGGGGAGGCGGGGAGCTGTTTTTT
CDR3: CASRRGGGELFF
V: TRBV6-2/TRBV6-3
J: TRBJ2-2
D: -
size: few

DNA: TGTGCCAGCAAGGGAGGACCCATGAACACTGAAGCTTTCTTT
CDR3: CASKGGPMNTEAFF
V: TRBV7-8
J: TRBJ1-1
D: -
size: few